Presented here are 26 T cell receptor beta chains from one specimen sequenced in a study of T cell repertoires in cytomegalovirus infection (dated 2019 in TCRdb). Sequencing was carried out with an Illumina HiSeq 1500. Through fastp at Q25 and MiXCR, TCRdb rebuilt clones from the public reads, retaining in-frame beta chains. Duplicate CDR3 protein sequences are folded into a single record with the most common DNA and genes. The sample table records fewer than 850,000 distinct CDR3 sequences; about 29% of these occur just once. The ten biggest clones cover about an eighth of the sample. These receptors have no known antigen. The treatment or condition label corresponds to: in vitro stimulation with specific CMV peptide epitopes to enrich CMV-specific T cells. The sample was cultured CD8+ T cells from PBMCs, taken from culture after CMV antigen stimulation. These receptors all come from a human donor in good health (CMV status not recorded). Some clones in this sample may be carry-over from other donors' samples.

This clonotype occurred a few times. The rearrangement uses TRBV2 and TRBJ1-1, with D hard to call. CDR1 is SNHLY, CDR2 FYNNEI, per germline. This CDR3 is 12 amino acids long. The V gene lost 10 bases and the J gene lost 5 bases, with 14 bases spanning the gap. CDR3: CANPEALTEAFF. Written as DNA, the CDR3 is TGTGCCAACCCGGAGGCTTTGACTGAAGCTTTCTTT.

The chain is built from TRBV4-1 and TRBJ2-3, with TRBD1 matching over 11 bases. This CDR3 is built from 16 residues. Germline trimming cut 5 bases from V and 4 bases from J; bases unmatched to any gene: 8. The germline gives CDR1 MGHRA, CDR2 YSYEKL. In DNA, the CDR3 is TGCGCCAGCAGCGAGTACGGACAGGGGGCCGCAGATACGCAGTATTTT. Translated: CASSEYGQGAADTQYF.

This clonotype was observed a few times. The rearrangement uses TRBV15 and TRBJ2-1, with 13 nucleotides matching TRBD2. This CDR3 contains 22 residues. The germline V gene has CDR1 LNHNV and CDR2 YYDKDF (reference sequence). J lost 0 bases, V lost 0 bases, and 14 bases had no gene match. The CDR3 here is CATSRDEFPGLAGPSSYNEQFF. CDR3 nucleotides: TGTGCCACCAGCAGAGATGAGTTTCCGGGACTAGCGGGGCCAAGCTCCTACAATGAGCAGTTCTTC.

This clonotype was observed at least ten times. V is TRBV7-2 and J is TRBJ1-1, with D unclear. CDR1 is SGHTA and CDR2 is FQGNSA in the germline V gene. Trimming cost V 4 bases and J 0 bases, with 9 bases left between them. This CDR3 is 14 amino acids long. CDR3 nucleotide sequence: TGTGCCAGCAGCTCCAAGGTATTGAACACTGAAGCTTTCTTT. Translation gives CASSSKVLNTEAFF.

The chain joins TRBV5-4 to TRBJ1-2; 9 positions match TRBD1. This CDR3 has 15 amino acids. V lost 4 bases, J lost 6 bases, and 10 bases stayed unmatched. CDR1 SGHNT and CDR2 YYREEE come from the germline V gene (reference sequence). CDR3 coding DNA: TGTGCCAGCAGCCGAAACAGGGGGCGCTTGGATGGCTACACCTTC. Translated: CASSRNRGRLDGYTF.

The chain uses TRBV5-1 and TRBJ1-5; D not resolved. Trimming stripped 1 base from V and 0 bases from J, with 11 bases between. Germline V gives CDR1 SGHRS, CDR2 YFSETQ. CDR3 length equals 16 residues. The CDR3 reads CASSLTGRNSNQPQHF. CDR3 bases: TGCGCCAGCAGCTTGACTGGACGAAATAGCAATCAGCCCCAGCATTTT.

This clonotype was seen only a few times. V is TRBV6-1 and J is TRBJ2-1, with 7 bases fitting TRBD2. The length of the CDR3 is 15 residues. Unmatched junction bases numbered 12, after V lost 8 bases and J lost 5 bases. Germline V CDR1 and CDR2: MNHNS, SASEGT. CDR3 in DNA: TGTGCCAGCGGGGGGGTCTTAGAAGGAGACAATGAGCAGTTCTTC. The encoded protein is CASGGVLEGDNEQFF.

The chain couples TRBV28 to TRBJ2-2, with D uncertain. The V and J ends lost 6 bases and 0 bases respectively, with 14 bases between them. This CDR3 is 16 amino acids long. Germline V CDR1 and CDR2: MDHEN, SYDVKM. The CDR3 DNA sequence: TGTGCCAGCAGCTTCCCACAGAACGCGAACACCGGGGAGCTGTTTTTT. This codes for CASSFPQNANTGELFF. Together with reference TRBV28 and TRBJ2-2, the CDR3 gives the full variable domain: DVKVTQSSRYLVKRTGEKVFLECVQDMDHENMFWYRQDPGLGLRLIYFSYDVKMKEKGDIPEGYSVSREKKERFSLILESASTNQTSMYLCASSFPQNANTGELFFGEGSRLTVL.

This clonotype was counted only a few times. A junction end diverges from the germline sequence, so it may reflect a read error. V is TRBV7-9 and J is TRBJ2-3; 7 bases match TRBD1. Per the germline V gene, CDR1 is SEHNR and CDR2 is FQNEAQ (reference sequence). There are 15 residues in the CDR3. CDR3 sequence reads: CASSLGGKGADTQYF. CDR3 sequence (DNA): TGTGCCAGCAGTTTAGGGGGCAAGGGGGCAGATACGCAGTATTTT.

This clonotype was picked up a small number of times. The chain couples TRBV28 to TRBJ2-3, with 7 bases fitting TRBD2. Germline CDR1 and CDR2: MDHEN and SYDVKM. This CDR3 has 17 residues. J gave up 1 base and V 3 bases, and 10 bases lay outside the gene matches. The CDR3 sequence: CASSLGAGIAGTDTQYF. For the CDR3, the DNA is TGTGCCAGCAGTTTGGGAGCGGGGATAGCGGGCACAGATACGCAGTATTTT. The whole variable domain, filled in from reference TRBV28 and TRBJ2-3, reads DVKVTQSSRYLVKRTGEKVFLECVQDMDHENMFWYRQDPGLGLRLIYFSYDVKMKEKGDIPEGYSVSREKKERFSLILESASTNQTSMYLCASSLGAGIAGTDTQYFGPGTRLTVL.

This clonotype was observed a few times. The chain employs TRBV6-5 and TRBJ2-3, with D unclear. Germline V gene data show CDR1 as MNHEY and CDR2 as SVGAGI. Trimming removed 0 bases at V and 3 bases at J, with 13 bases between. The CDR3 totals 16 residues. The CDR3: CASSYSGVGLTDTQYF. The CDR3 bases are TGTGCCAGCAGTTACTCTGGGGTGGGCCTAACAGATACGCAGTATTTT.

The chain carries TRBV4-1 and TRBJ2-3, with D maybe TRBD1 (5 bases). The CDR3 runs to 13 residues. The germline CDR1 and CDR2 sequences are MGHRA and YSYEKL. With 0 bases removed from V and 9 bases from J, the gap between germline ends came to 10 bases. CDR3 amino acids: CASSQDWAGTQYF. CDR3 nucleotide sequence: TGCGCCAGCAGCCAAGATTGGGCAGGGACGCAGTATTTT.

At least ten counts were recorded for this clonotype. The chain carries TRBV12-3 or TRBV12-4 and TRBJ2-1; the match to TRBD1 covers 8 bases. This CDR3 has 14 residues. The trim removed 3 bases at V and 4 bases at J, leaving 2 bases unmatched. CDR3 bases: TGTGCCAGCAGTTTGTACAGGGGGTACAATGAGCAGTTCTTC. Translation: CASSLYRGYNEQFF.

Turning to this clonotype: Just one base apart from a much larger clone, this may be a read error. This rearrangement joins TRBV19 to TRBJ1-2; D may be TRBD1 (6 bases). This CDR3 has 12 amino acids. The V gene's germline CDR1 is LNHDA and CDR2 SQIVND (reference sequence). This chain's CDR3 is CVSTPDSYGYTF. CDR3 DNA sequence: TGTGTCAGTACCCCGGACAGCTATGGCTACACCTTC.

The chain is built from TRBV7-9 and TRBJ2-2; D may be TRBD1 (6 bases). The CDR3 runs 15 residues. V was cut by 7 bases and J by 2 bases, with 14 bases left in between. The germline gives CDR1 SEHNR, CDR2 FQNEAQ (reference sequence). The CDR3 spells CASTPPRGNTGELFF. The CDR3 nucleotides are TGTGCCAGCACCCCCCCCAGGGGAAACACCGGGGAGCTGTTTTTT.

The chain has TRBV9 and TRBJ2-5, with D possibly matching TRBD2 (6 bases). V gave up 4 bases and J gave up 2 bases, with 12 bases separating them. The CDR3 consists of 14 residues. The germline CDR1 and CDR2 sequences are SGDLS and YYNGEE. DNA of the CDR3: TGTGCCAGCAGCCACGGGGGACCTCAAGAGACCCAGTACTTC. This gives the protein CASSHGGPQETQYF. Filled out from reference TRBV9 and TRBJ2-5, the complete variable domain reads DSGVTQTPKHLITATGQRVTLRCSPRSGDLSVYWYQQSLDQGLQFLIQYYNGEERAKGNILERFSAQQFPDLHSELNLSSLELGDSALYFCASSHGGPQETQYFGPGTRLLVL.

Regarding this clonotype: It may be a read error: a sequence one base away is much more abundant. The V call is TRBV7-3, the J call TRBJ2-1, with D possibly called TRBD1 or TRBD2 (5 bases each). The germline CDR1 and CDR2 sequences are SGHTA and FQGTGA. The CDR3 loop spans 15 amino acids. The DNA of the CDR3 is TGTGCCAACAGCCTTCCCGGGACGCCAGAGAATGAGCAGTTCTTC. It codes for CANSLPGTPENEQFF.

This clonotype was seen more than once but under ten times. The chain employs TRBV6-1 and TRBJ1-5; a weak D match, TRBD1 (6 bases). Between the trimmed V and J ends, which lost 10 bases and 7 bases, there was a span of 23 bases. The germline gives CDR1 MNHNS, CDR2 SASEGT. The CDR3 covers 15 residues. The CDR3 protein is CATLPGHPKLQPQHF. CDR3 DNA: TGTGCCACCCTTCCGGGACACCCAAAGTTACAGCCCCAGCATTTT.

This clonotype was seen only once. The CDR3: CASSQESGNYGYTF. CDR3 coding DNA: TGTGCCAGCAGCCAAGAGTCGGGGAACTATGGCTACACCTTC. The chain recombines TRBV14 with TRBJ1-2, with D hard to call. V shed 0 bases and J shed 2 bases, with 7 bases lying between them. This CDR3 region has 14 residues. Germline CDR1 and CDR2: SGHDN and FVKESK.

This clonotype was seen more than once but under ten times. As DNA, the CDR3 is TGTGCCAGCAGGTCTAGCGGGGGCTCCTACAATGAGCAGTTCTTC. It codes for CASRSSGGSYNEQFF. The chain carries TRBV6-5 and TRBJ2-1, with TRBD2 matching 10 bases. CDR1 and CDR2 (germline): MNHEY, SVGAGI. With 6 bases clipped from V and 0 bases from J, the junction kept 2 bases outside the gene matches. CDR3 size: 15 residues.

This clonotype has at least ten counts. The V and J genes are TRBV20-1 and TRBJ2-5, with 11 nucleotides matching TRBD2. The germline gives CDR1 DFQATT, CDR2 SNEGSKA (reference sequence). This CDR3 has 15 residues. V was clipped by 5 bases and J by 4 bases; unmatched bases: 9. The CDR3 DNA reads as TGCAGTGCTCCAAGGACACTAGCGGGGGTAGAGACCCAGTACTTC. Its translation is CSAPRTLAGVETQYF.

Only a few counts were recorded for this clonotype. The rearrangement uses TRBV4-1 and TRBJ1-5, with D possibly matching TRBD1 (5 bases). Trimming took 4 bases from V and 2 from J, leaving 18 bases between them. Germline V gene data show CDR1 as MGHRA and CDR2 as YSYEKL. The CDR3 totals 17 residues. CDR3 in DNA: TGCGCCAGCAGCCCCTCCGGTAACAGGTTTGGCAATCAGCCCCAGCATTTT. It yields the protein CASSPSGNRFGNQPQHF.

The chain combines TRBV6-1 with TRBJ2-1, with 9 bases identical to TRBD2. The CDR3 contains 16 residues. The germline gives CDR1 MNHNS, CDR2 SASEGT. Germline trimming cut 3 bases from V and 4 bases from J; bases unmatched to any gene: 7. The CDR3 protein is CASSDWRGGLYNEQFF. The DNA for the CDR3 is TGTGCCAGCAGTGATTGGCGGGGGGGCCTGTACAATGAGCAGTTCTTC.

The chain is built from TRBV5-1 and TRBJ2-7; tentatively, D is TRBD1 or TRBD2 (6 bases each). This CDR3 has 17 residues. CDR1 SGHRS and CDR2 YFSETQ come from the germline V gene. V was cut by 4 bases and J by 5 bases, with 25 bases left in between. CDR3 in amino acids: CASSEATIVGGMDEQYF. CDR3 in DNA: TGCGCCAGCAGCGAAGCGACGATAGTGGGGGGCATGGACGAGCAGTACTTC.

The rearrangement links TRBV6-6 to TRBJ1-5; D unresolved. This CDR3 is built from 18 residues. Per the germline V gene, CDR1 is MNHNY and CDR2 is SVGAGI (reference sequence). Trimming left V 6 bases short and J 1 base short, with 22 bases between. This CDR3 reads CASRPGVGLGVSNQPQHF. As DNA, the CDR3 is TGTGCCAGCAGACCCGGGGTAGGCTTGGGTGTGAGCAATCAGCCCCAGCATTTT.

V gene TRBV7-6 combines with J gene TRBJ1-1; 10 bases map to TRBD1. V lost 5 bases and J lost 6; bases outside the gene matches: 9. Per the germline V gene, CDR1 is SGHVS and CDR2 is FNYEAQ. This CDR3 comprises 15 residues. CDR3 region: CASSPPTGGLAEAFF. The CDR3 nucleotides read TGTGCCAGCAGCCCTCCGACAGGGGGCCTAGCTGAAGCTTTCTTT.